This is a list of T cell receptor beta chains from one sample in a study of control samples from healthy donors and cancer patients. Clones were sequenced by immunoSEQ multiplex PCR, and TCRdb holds only the in-frame ones, with some missing. In the table there are 150,000 or so clones, just under 95% of which are singletons. Sequences were obtained from blood. These receptors originate from a woman aged 60 to 75 in good health. CDR3s include the opening cysteine and the closing phenylalanine or tryptophan. The D gene is left open where the match is weak. The size field is filled for only some rows; it gives once, few, many or a size class.

abundance: NA
v_gene: TRBV7-9
d_gene: NA
j_gene: TRBJ1-2
CDR3nt: TGTGCCAGCAGCTACCGAGAAATCGGCTACACCTTC
CDR3aa: CASSYREIGYTF

abundance: NA
v_gene: TRBV20-1
d_gene: NA
j_gene: TRBJ2-1
CDR3nt: TGCAGTGCTAGAGAGGACAATGAGCAGTTCTTC
CDR3aa: CSAREDNEQFF

abundance: once
v_gene: TRBV18
d_gene: NA
j_gene: TRBJ2-3
CDR3nt: TGTGCCAGCTCACCCCGAGGGACCGTCCTTGCAGATACGCAGTATTTT
CDR3aa: CASSPRGTVLADTQYF

abundance: once
v_gene: TRBV5-4
d_gene: NA
j_gene: TRBJ2-3
CDR3nt: TGTGCCAGCAGCTTCGCACTCCTAGACCCATCCACAGATACGCAGTATTTT
CDR3aa: CASSFALLDPSTDTQYF

abundance: NA
v_gene: TRBV9
d_gene: NA
j_gene: TRBJ1-2
CDR3nt: TGTGCCAGCAGCGTAGATGGGGCCAGGGACTATGGCTACACCTTC
CDR3aa: CASSVDGARDYGYTF

abundance: NA
v_gene: TRBV30
d_gene: NA
j_gene: TRBJ1-5
CDR3nt: TGTGCCTGGAGTGGTCGGATCAATCAGCCCCAGCATTTT
CDR3aa: CAWSGRINQPQHF

abundance: NA
v_gene: TRBV9
d_gene: TRBD1
j_gene: TRBJ2-3
CDR3nt: TGTGCCAGCAGCACGGGACAGAGCACAGATACGCAGTATTTT
CDR3aa: CASSTGQSTDTQYF

abundance: NA
v_gene: TRBV7-9
d_gene: NA
j_gene: TRBJ1-1
CDR3nt: TGTGCCAGCAGCCCTAAGGCGGGGCGGAAGGACACTGAAGCTTTCTTT
CDR3aa: CASSPKAGRKDTEAFF

abundance: once
v_gene: TRBV12-3/TRBV12-4
d_gene: NA
j_gene: TRBJ1-2
CDR3nt: TGTGCCAGCAGTTTCCTGGGGGGCGGAGGCTACACCTTC
CDR3aa: CASSFLGGGGYTF

abundance: NA
v_gene: TRBV4-3
d_gene: TRBD1
j_gene: TRBJ1-1
CDR3nt: TGCGCCAGCAGCCTTCGACAGGGGTATGAAGCTTTCTTT
CDR3aa: CASSLRQGYEAFF

abundance: NA
v_gene: TRBV10-2
d_gene: NA
j_gene: TRBJ1-4
CDR3nt: TGCGCCAGCAGTGACAGCTTTAATGAAAAACTGTTTTTT
CDR3aa: CASSDSFNEKLFF

abundance: NA
v_gene: TRBV11-2
d_gene: TRBD2
j_gene: TRBJ2-7
CDR3nt: TGTGCCAGCAGTTTGCGGGGGGCCGCCTACGAGCAGTACTTC
CDR3aa: CASSLRGAAYEQYF

abundance: NA
v_gene: TRBV6-4
d_gene: NA
j_gene: TRBJ1-1
CDR3nt: TGTGCCAGCAATTACGAAGGGGTGAACACTGAAGCTTTCTTT
CDR3aa: CASNYEGVNTEAFF

abundance: NA
v_gene: TRBV19
d_gene: NA
j_gene: TRBJ2-1
CDR3nt: TGTGCCAGTAGTAGCGGCGGGGGCCTCTACAATGAGCAGTTCTTC
CDR3aa: CASSSGGGLYNEQFF

abundance: NA
v_gene: TRBV19
d_gene: NA
j_gene: TRBJ1-1
CDR3nt: TGTGCCAGTAGTGCTACGGTAGCAGCTTTCTTT
CDR3aa: CASSATVAAFF

abundance: NA
v_gene: TRBV7-2
d_gene: TRBD1
j_gene: TRBJ1-2
CDR3nt: TGTGCCAGCAGCTTTCACAGGGGGCGTAACTATGGCTACACCTTC
CDR3aa: CASSFHRGRNYGYTF

abundance: NA
v_gene: TRBV25-1
d_gene: NA
j_gene: TRBJ1-4
CDR3nt: TGTGCCAGCAGTGACGGTATGACAATTGCAACTAATGAAAAACTGTTTTTT
CDR3aa: CASSDGMTIATNEKLFF

abundance: once
v_gene: TRBV6-2/TRBV6-3
d_gene: TRBD1
j_gene: TRBJ1-1
CDR3nt: TGTGCCAGCAGTGCGGACAGGAACATGAACACTGAAGCTTTCTTT
CDR3aa: CASSADRNMNTEAFF

abundance: NA
v_gene: TRBV6-6
d_gene: TRBD1
j_gene: TRBJ1-2
CDR3nt: TGTGCCAGCACCTACTCCGGGACAGAGAACTACACCTTC
CDR3aa: CASTYSGTENYTF

abundance: once
v_gene: TRBV5-1
d_gene: NA
j_gene: TRBJ1-2
CDR3nt: TGCGCCAGCAGCTTAACCGGGACGTTCCTTGATGGCTACACCTTC
CDR3aa: CASSLTGTFLDGYTF

abundance: NA
v_gene: TRBV11-3
d_gene: TRBD2
j_gene: TRBJ2-5
CDR3nt: TGTGCCAGCAGCTTAGGTTCGGGGGGGGCCGGCCAAGAGACCCAGTACTTC
CDR3aa: CASSLGSGGAGQETQYF

abundance: NA
v_gene: TRBV5-6
d_gene: TRBD1
j_gene: TRBJ1-1
CDR3nt: TGTGCCAGCAGCCGTCAGGGGGCGGTGGGCACTGAAGCTTTCTTT
CDR3aa: CASSRQGAVGTEAFF

abundance: NA
v_gene: TRBV3-1/TRBV3-2
d_gene: TRBD1
j_gene: TRBJ2-1
CDR3nt: TGTGCCAGCAGCCAAGAAGGGGGCGGTAGCTCCTACAATGAGCAGTTCTTC
CDR3aa: CASSQEGGGSSYNEQFF

abundance: once
v_gene: TRBV7-9
d_gene: NA
j_gene: TRBJ2-1
CDR3nt: TGTGCCAGCAGCTTAAGGCCGAGGGGGAGTCACAATGAGCAGTTCTTC
CDR3aa: CASSLRPRGSHNEQFF

abundance: few
v_gene: TRBV27
d_gene: NA
j_gene: TRBJ1-5
CDR3nt: TGTGCCAGCAGTTGGCAGATGGACAATCAGCCCCAGCATTTT
CDR3aa: CASSWQMDNQPQHF

abundance: NA
v_gene: TRBV5-5
d_gene: NA
j_gene: TRBJ1-2
CDR3nt: TGTGCCAGCAGCGGAGGTGGCTACACCTTC
CDR3aa: CASSGGGYTF

abundance: NA
v_gene: TRBV19
d_gene: NA
j_gene: TRBJ1-4
CDR3nt: TGTGCCAGTAGTGAGTCCCCAACTAATGAAAAACTGTTTTTT
CDR3aa: CASSESPTNEKLFF

abundance: few
v_gene: TRBV29-1
d_gene: TRBD1
j_gene: TRBJ1-4
CDR3nt: TGCAGCGTTTGGACAGGGGACGAAAAACTGTTTTTT
CDR3aa: CSVWTGDEKLFF

abundance: NA
v_gene: TRBV5-1
d_gene: TRBD2
j_gene: TRBJ2-5
CDR3nt: TGCGCCCGCAGCTGGGGGGTCGCGGGGGGGACCCCACAAGAGACCCAGTACTTC
CDR3aa: CARSWGVAGGTPQETQYF

abundance: once
v_gene: TRBV21-1
d_gene: NA
j_gene: TRBJ1-5
CDR3nt: TGTGCCAGCACCCCCGACAGGCAACATAGCAATCAGCCCCAGCATTTT
CDR3aa: CASTPDRQHSNQPQHF

abundance: NA
v_gene: TRBV5-6
d_gene: NA
j_gene: TRBJ1-1
CDR3nt: TGTGCCAGCAGCTTGGAGGCGGGGGTTTGGGCTTTCTTT
CDR3aa: CASSLEAGVWAFF

abundance: NA
v_gene: TRBV18
d_gene: NA
j_gene: TRBJ1-1
CDR3nt: TGTGCCAGCTCCCCCGGGGCCCCCAACACTGAAGCTTTCTTT
CDR3aa: CASSPGAPNTEAFF

abundance: NA
v_gene: TRBV14
d_gene: NA
j_gene: TRBJ1-4
CDR3nt: TGTGCCAGCAGCCAAGATCAGGGGTTTAATGAAAAACTGTTTTTT
CDR3aa: CASSQDQGFNEKLFF

abundance: NA
v_gene: TRBV7-7
d_gene: NA
j_gene: TRBJ2-1
CDR3nt: TGTGCCAGCAGCTTATTTGGAAGGACAGAGCAGTTCTTC
CDR3aa: CASSLFGRTEQFF

abundance: NA
v_gene: TRBV5-1
d_gene: NA
j_gene: TRBJ1-1
CDR3nt: TGCGCCAGCAGCTTGGAAACGAACACTGAAGCTTTCTTT
CDR3aa: CASSLETNTEAFF

abundance: NA
v_gene: TRBV30
d_gene: NA
j_gene: TRBJ1-2
CDR3nt: TGTGCCTGGGTCGTGGGGGGACTTCGGGGCTACACCTTC
CDR3aa: CAWVVGGLRGYTF